This T cell receptor (beta chain) was recovered during a study of T cell clones after liver transplantation. Overall study results and limits: A significant post-transplant drop in circulating graft-donor-reactive CD4 TCRbeta sequences occurred in most of the 8 subjects.

The CDR3 contains 14 residues. Germline V gives CDR1 KGHSH, CDR2 LQKENI. Trimming cost V 5 bases and J 1 base; bases outside gene matches: 0. The table came from immunoSEQ multiplex PCR; TCRdb's copy has only in-frame clones and leaves some out. The sample yields 65,000 to 85,000 clones, around 84% seen once. As concerns this clone: Its antigen is not identified.

The chain links TRBV18 to TRBJ1-1, with 11 bases identical to TRBD1. This clonotype originated in a human patient who received a liver transplant. Some of the T cells might come from the graft donor. Specimen: CD4+ T cells from blood, collected 48 months after liver transplant. The DNA of the CDR3 is TGTGCCAGCTCAGGACAGGGGGCGAACACTGAAGCTTTCTTT. Its protein is CASSGQGANTEAFF.